This T cell receptor beta chain was sequenced in a study of technical replicates of blood from several donors. The CDR3 has 15 residues. Trimming at V came to 3 bases and at J to 4 bases, leaving 1 base not matched to a gene. Germline V gene lookup returns CDR1 SEHNR and CDR2 FQNEAQ (reference sequence). TCRdb keeps only in-frame clones here, not all; method: immunoSEQ multiplex PCR. The table lists under 100,000 clones, nearly 97% of them singletons. This TCR derives from a human donor in good health. The V and J genes are TRBV7-9 and TRBJ2-1, with TRBD2 identical over 12 bases. The sample consisted of T cells isolated from PBMCs. The CDR3 protein is CASSFGTSGYNEQFF. The CDR3 DNA reads as TGTGCCAGCAGCTTCGGGACTAGCGGGTACAATGAGCAGTTCTTC.